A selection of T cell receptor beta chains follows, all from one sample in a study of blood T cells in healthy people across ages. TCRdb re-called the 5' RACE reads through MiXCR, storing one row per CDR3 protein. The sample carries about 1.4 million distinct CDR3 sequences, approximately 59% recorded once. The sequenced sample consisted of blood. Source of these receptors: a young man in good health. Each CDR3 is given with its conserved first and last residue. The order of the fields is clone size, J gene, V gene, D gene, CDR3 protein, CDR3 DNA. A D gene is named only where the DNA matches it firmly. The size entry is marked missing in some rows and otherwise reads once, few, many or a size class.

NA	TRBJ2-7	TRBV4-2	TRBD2	CASSIRGGLEQYF	TGTGCCAGCAGTATTCGGGGGGGCCTGGAGCAGTACTTC
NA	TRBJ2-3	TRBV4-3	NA	CASSQEGHGTDTQYF	TGCGCCAGCAGCCAAGAAGGGCATGGCACAGATACGCAGTATTTT
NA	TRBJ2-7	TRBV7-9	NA	CASSPSRAAFPDEQYF	TGTGCCAGCAGCCCATCGCGGGCGGCGTTCCCTGACGAGCAGTACTTC
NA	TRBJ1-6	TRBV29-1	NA	CSAQTGGYNSPLHF	TGCAGCGCTCAGACAGGAGGCTATAATTCACCCCTCCACTTT
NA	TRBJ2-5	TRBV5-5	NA	CASINRVQETQYF	TGTGCCAGCATCAACAGGGTCCAAGAGACCCAGTACTTC
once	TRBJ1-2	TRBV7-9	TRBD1	CASSSDRTGLGHGYTF	TGTGCCAGCAGCTCCGATAGGACAGGTCTGGGGCATGGCTACACCTTC
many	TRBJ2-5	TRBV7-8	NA	CASSPLRGTETQYF	TGTGCCAGCAGCCCCCTACGTGGGACTGAGACCCAGTACTTC
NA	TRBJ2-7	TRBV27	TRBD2	CASSLSGREGLSEQYF	TGTGCCAGCAGTTTATCTGGTCGGGAGGGCCTATCCGAGCAGTACTTC
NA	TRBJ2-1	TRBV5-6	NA	CASSLGQVSFTAEQFF	TGTGCCAGCAGCTTGGGACAGGTGAGTTTTACGGCTGAGCAGTTCTTC
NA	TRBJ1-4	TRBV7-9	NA	CASSFGAYGEKLFF	TGTGCCAGCAGCTTCGGTGCGTACGGTGAAAAACTGTTTTTT
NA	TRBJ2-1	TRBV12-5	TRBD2	CASGLVSFSGGHNEQFF	TGTGCTAGTGGTTTGGTATCGTTTAGCGGGGGGCACAATGAGCAGTTCTTC
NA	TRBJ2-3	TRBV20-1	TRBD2	CSARGPSGGDADTQYF	TGCAGTGCTAGAGGTCCTAGCGGGGGGGATGCAGATACGCAGTATTTT
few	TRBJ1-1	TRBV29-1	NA	CSVEKRQANTEAFF	TGCAGCGTTGAGAAGAGGCAGGCGAACACTGAAGCTTTCTTT
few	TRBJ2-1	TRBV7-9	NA	CATPLRGSSSYNEQFF	TGTGCCACCCCCTTGAGAGGGAGCTCTTCCTACAATGAGCAGTTCTTC
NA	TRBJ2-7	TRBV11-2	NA	CASSPQGTAGEQYF	TGTGCCAGCAGTCCACAGGGGACTGCAGGCGAGCAGTACTTC
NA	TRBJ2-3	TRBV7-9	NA	CASSPSQGLSPDTQYF	TGTGCCAGCAGCCCGAGCCAAGGGCTTAGCCCAGATACGCAGTATTTT
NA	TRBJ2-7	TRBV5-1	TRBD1	CASGTDESYEQYF	TGCGCCAGTGGGACAGATGAATCCTACGAGCAGTACTTC
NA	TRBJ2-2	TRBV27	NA	CASSLSLVGTGELFF	TGTGCCAGCAGTTTATCGCTAGTGGGCACCGGGGAGCTGTTTTTT
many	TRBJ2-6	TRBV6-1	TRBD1	CASSEGTGSGANVLTF	TGTGCCAGCAGTGAAGGGACAGGGAGTGGGGCCAACGTCCTGACTTTC
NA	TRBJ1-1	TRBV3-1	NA	CASSQSSPRTAGNTEAFF	TGTGCCAGCAGCCAGTCAAGCCCAAGGACAGCCGGGAACACTGAAGCTTTCTTT
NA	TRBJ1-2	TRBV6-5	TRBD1	CASSYSGLQGTGYTF	TGTGCCAGCAGTTACTCGGGCCTACAGGGGACTGGCTACACCTTC
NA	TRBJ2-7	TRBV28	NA	CASSLLAGEAYEQYF	TGTGCCAGCAGTTTATTGGCAGGGGAGGCCTACGAGCAGTACTTC
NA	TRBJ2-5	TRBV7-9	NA	CASSPGAVQETQYF	TGTGCCAGTAGCCCGGGGGCCGTTCAAGAGACCCAGTACTTC
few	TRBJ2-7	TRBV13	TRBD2	CASSERPGLAGYEQYF	TGTGCCAGCAGCGAACGCCCGGGACTAGCGGGTTACGAGCAGTACTTC
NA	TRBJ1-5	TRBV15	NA	CATSAHQQGNQPQHF	TGTGCCACCAGCGCCCATCAACAGGGAAATCAGCCCCAGCATTTT
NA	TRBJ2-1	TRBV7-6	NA	CASSARLGDNEQFF	TGTGCCAGCAGCGCAAGACTAGGGGACAATGAGCAGTTCTTC
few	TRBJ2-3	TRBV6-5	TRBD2	CASSYSGRSADTQYF	TGTGCCAGCAGTTACAGCGGGAGATCGGCAGATACGCAGTATTTT
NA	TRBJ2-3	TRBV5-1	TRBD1	CASSPGQENTDTQYF	TGCGCCAGCAGCCCTGGACAGGAGAACACAGATACGCAGTATTTT
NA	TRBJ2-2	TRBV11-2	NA	CASSPRPGGELFF	TGTGCCAGCAGCCCCCGGCCGGGGGGGGAGCTGTTTTTT
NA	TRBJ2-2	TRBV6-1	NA	CATLSTGELFF	TGTGCCACCCTATCGACCGGGGAGCTGTTTTTT
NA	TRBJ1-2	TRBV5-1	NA	CASSLDRGFGYGYTF	TGCGCCAGCAGCTTGGATCGAGGGTTTGGCTATGGCTACACCTTC
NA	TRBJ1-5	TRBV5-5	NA	CASSAAHRRGNNQPQHF	TGTGCCAGCAGCGCAGCCCACAGAAGAGGCAACAATCAGCCCCAGCATTTT
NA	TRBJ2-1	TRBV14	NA	CASSQGGSSFVYEQFF	TGTGCCAGCAGCCAAGGAGGGAGTTCCTTTGTCTATGAGCAGTTCTTC
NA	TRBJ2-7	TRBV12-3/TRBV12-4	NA	CTSSLYSSSYEQYF	TGTACCAGCAGTTTGTACAGCAGCTCCTACGAGCAGTACTTC
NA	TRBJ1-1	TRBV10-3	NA	CAISESTRMPLPSEAFF	TGTGCCATCAGTGAGTCGACCAGGATGCCCTTGCCGAGTGAAGCTTTCTTT
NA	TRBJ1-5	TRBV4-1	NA	CASSQAAFSNQPQHF	TGCGCCAGCAGCCAAGCGGCTTTTAGCAATCAGCCCCAGCATTTT
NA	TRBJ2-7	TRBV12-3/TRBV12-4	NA	CASSFPPTGGSYEQYF	TGTGCCAGCAGTTTCCCCCCGACAGGAGGGTCCTACGAGCAGTACTTC
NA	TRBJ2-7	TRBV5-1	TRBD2	CASSLDLAGVLYEQYF	TGCGCCAGCAGCTTGGATCTAGCGGGAGTCCTCTACGAGCAGTACTTC
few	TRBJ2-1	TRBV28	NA	CATTAEGTGSPNNEQFF	TGTGCCACCACGGCCGAGGGGACGGGAAGTCCTAACAATGAGCAGTTCTTC
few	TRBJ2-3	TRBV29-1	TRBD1	CSVGGTAYTSTDTQYF	TGCAGCGTTGGTGGGACAGCCTACACAAGTACAGATACGCAGTATTTT
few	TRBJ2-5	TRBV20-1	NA	CSAELGGGTQYF	TGCAGTGCCGAGCTTGGTGGTGGGACCCAGTACTTC
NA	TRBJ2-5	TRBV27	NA	CASSLFYPEETQYF	TGTGCCAGCAGTTTATTCTACCCGGAGGAGACCCAGTACTTC
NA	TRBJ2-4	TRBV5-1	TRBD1	CASTPGQQNIQYF	TGCGCCAGCACACCGGGACAGCAAAACATTCAGTACTTC
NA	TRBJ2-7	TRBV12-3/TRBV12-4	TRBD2	CASSQLAGSYEQYF	TGTGCCAGCAGCCAACTAGCGGGGAGCTACGAGCAGTACTTC
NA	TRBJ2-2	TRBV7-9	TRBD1	CASSSTITGTGPGELFF	TGTGCCAGCAGCTCAACGATAACCGGGACAGGGCCCGGGGAGCTGTTTTTT
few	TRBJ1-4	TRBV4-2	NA	CASSQSAGTPNEKLFF	TGTGCCAGCAGCCAAAGCGCCGGGACACCCAATGAAAAACTGTTTTTT
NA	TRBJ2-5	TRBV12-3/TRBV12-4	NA	CASSPQSRGFETQYF	TGTGCCAGCAGCCCCCAATCTCGGGGTTTCGAGACCCAGTACTTC
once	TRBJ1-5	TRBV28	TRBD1	CASSKGGLGQPQHF	TGTGCCAGCAGTAAAGGGGGCTTGGGTCAGCCCCAGCATTTT
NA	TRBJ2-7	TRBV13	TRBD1	CASSRGGTGAYEQYF	TGTGCCAGCAGCCGGGGGGGGACAGGGGCCTACGAGCAGTACTTC
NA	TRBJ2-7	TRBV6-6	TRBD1	CASSYPSGTGGSYEQYF	TGTGCCAGCAGTTACCCGAGTGGGACAGGGGGCTCCTACGAGCAGTACTTC
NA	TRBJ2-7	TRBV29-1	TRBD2	CSGGTTSYNEQYF	TGCAGCGGCGGGACTACTTCCTACAATGAGCAGTACTTC
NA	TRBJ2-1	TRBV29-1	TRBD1	CSVTGVKGQGAEDEQFF	TGCAGCGTTACCGGCGTCAAGGGACAGGGGGCCGAGGATGAGCAGTTCTTC
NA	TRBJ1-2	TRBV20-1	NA	CSVPDDLNYGYTF	TGCAGTGTTCCGGACGACCTTAACTATGGCTACACCTTC
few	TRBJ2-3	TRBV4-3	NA	CASSPDPADTQYF	TGCGCCAGCAGCCCGGACCCCGCGGATACGCAGTATTTT